This T cell receptor (beta chain) derives from a study of shared clonotypes between healthy human individuals. Recent acute infections and vaccinations were absent in the healthy HIV-negative adult donors. About this clone: Antigen specificity is unknown. This sample also contains other DNA sequences that code for the same CDR3.

Once extracted for a subset, genomic DNA was divided evenly among several immunoSEQ plates. About 30,000 T cell genomes, or approximately 0.2 ug DNA, went into the sorted-subset replicate PCRs. Here immunoSEQ multiplex PCR was the method, and the copy in TCRdb shows in-frame clones only, minus some. The table lists around 990,000 clones, 70% to 80% of them singletons. Study-level points and caveats: Naive subsets generally had larger estimated richness than memory subsets.

This CDR3 has 10 amino acids. CDR1 is DFQATT and CDR2 is SNEGSKA in the germline V gene (reference sequence). V lost 5 bases and J 7 bases, leaving 7 bases between the germline ends. The material sequenced was memory CD4+ T cells from PBMCs. Subset denoted: CD45RA-negative fraction. The sequence was collected from a man between 18 and 29 years old in good health. Some clones in this sample may be carry-over from other donors' samples. V usage is TRBV20-1 and J usage is TRBJ2-3, with unresolved D. The CDR3 here is CSALGNTQYF. The CDR3 region has the DNA TGCAGTGCTCTAGGTAATACGCAGTATTTT.